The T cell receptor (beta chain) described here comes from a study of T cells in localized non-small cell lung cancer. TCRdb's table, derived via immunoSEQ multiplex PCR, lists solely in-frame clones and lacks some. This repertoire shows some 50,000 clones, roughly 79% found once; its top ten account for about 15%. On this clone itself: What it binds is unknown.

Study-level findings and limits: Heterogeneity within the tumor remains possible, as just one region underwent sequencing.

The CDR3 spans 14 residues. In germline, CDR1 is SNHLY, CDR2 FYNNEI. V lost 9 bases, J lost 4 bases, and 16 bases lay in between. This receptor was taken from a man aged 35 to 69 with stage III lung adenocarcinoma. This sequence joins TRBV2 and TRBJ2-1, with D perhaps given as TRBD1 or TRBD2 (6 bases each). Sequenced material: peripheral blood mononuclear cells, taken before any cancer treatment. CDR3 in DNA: TGTGCCAGTTTAAGGGGGGAACAGTACAATGAGCAGTTCTTC. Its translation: CASLRGEQYNEQFF.